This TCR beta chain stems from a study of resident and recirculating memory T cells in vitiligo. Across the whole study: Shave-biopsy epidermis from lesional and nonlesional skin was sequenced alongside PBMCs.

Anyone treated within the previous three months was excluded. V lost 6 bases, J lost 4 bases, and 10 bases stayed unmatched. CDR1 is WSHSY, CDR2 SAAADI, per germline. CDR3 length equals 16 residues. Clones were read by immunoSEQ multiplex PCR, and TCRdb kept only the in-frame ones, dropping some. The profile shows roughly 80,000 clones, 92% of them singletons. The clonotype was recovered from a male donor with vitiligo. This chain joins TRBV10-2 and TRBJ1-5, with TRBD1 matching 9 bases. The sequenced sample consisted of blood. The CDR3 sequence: CASRDTGGAGNQPQHF. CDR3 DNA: TGCGCCAGCAGGGACACAGGGGGCGCTGGGAATCAGCCCCAGCATTTT.